Listed below are T cell receptor beta chains from one sample, sequenced in a study of cytomegalovirus exposure and HLA in healthy donors. Profiled with immunoSEQ multiplex PCR; TCRdb holds only in-frame clones, not every one. In the table there are over 95,000 clones, 77% of which are singletons. Sequencing was carried out using PBMCs. Receptor source: a man aged 40-49 years in good health and CMV-seropositive. Each CDR3 is given with its conserved first and last residue. A D gene is named only where the DNA matches it firmly. Some rows mark clone size as missing; the rest say once, few, many or name a class of expanded clone.

clone_size,v_call,d_call,j_call,cdr3_aa,cdr3_nt
NA,TRBV2,TRBD2,TRBJ2-3,CASSEGLAGAVYSTDTQYF,TGTGCCAGCAGTGAAGGTCTAGCGGGGGCCGTCTATAGCACAGATACGCAGTATTTT
NA,TRBV5-1,NA,TRBJ1-1,CASSFAGGYTEAFF,TGCGCCAGCAGCTTCGCGGGGGGCTACACTGAAGCTTTCTTT
once,TRBV5-1,TRBD2,TRBJ2-7,CASSTGTIYDEQYF,TGCGCCAGCAGCACCGGGACTATTTATGACGAGCAGTACTTC
NA,TRBV7-9,TRBD2,TRBJ2-3,CASSFPSGGTDTQYF,TGTGCCAGCAGCTTCCCCAGCGGGGGCACAGATACGCAGTATTTT
few,TRBV4-1,NA,TRBJ2-2,CASSQVNSRTGELFF,TGCGCCAGCAGCCAAGTGAACAGTCGGACCGGGGAGCTGTTTTTT
NA,TRBV27,TRBD1,TRBJ2-7,CASSLGQGPYEQYF,TGTGCCAGCAGTTTAGGACAGGGACCCTACGAGCAGTACTTC
NA,TRBV29-1,NA,TRBJ1-5,CSVVWGGNQPQHF,TGCAGCGTTGTTTGGGGGGGGAATCAGCCCCAGCATTTT
NA,TRBV4-2,NA,TRBJ2-3,CASSPGGVSDTDTQYF,TGTGCCAGCAGCCCTGGAGGTGTGTCCGACACAGATACGCAGTATTTT
NA,TRBV27,NA,TRBJ1-1,CASSAPGGNTEAFF,TGTGCCAGCAGTGCGCCGGGGGGGAACACTGAAGCTTTCTTT
few,TRBV11-2,NA,TRBJ2-1,CASSLNRGNSEQFF,TGTGCCAGCAGCTTAAATCGGGGAAACAGTGAGCAGTTCTTC
NA,TRBV6-5,NA,TRBJ1-3,CASKPGGTGNTIYF,TGTGCCAGCAAACCGGGGGGTACAGGAAACACCATATATTTT
once,TRBV10-3,NA,TRBJ2-5,CAAGEAETQYF,TGTGCCGCCGGAGAGGCGGAGACCCAGTACTTC
NA,TRBV4-3,TRBD2,TRBJ2-7,CASSQETSGGPEQYF,TGCGCCAGCAGCCAGGAGACTAGCGGGGGACCCGAGCAGTACTTC
medium-sized,TRBV19,NA,TRBJ1-5,CASSITSGNNQPQHF,TGTGCCAGTAGTATCACGTCGGGAAACAATCAGCCCCAGCATTTT
NA,TRBV19,TRBD1,TRBJ2-7,CASSTGTGVGYEQYF,TGTGCCAGTAGTACCGGGACAGGGGTCGGGTACGAGCAGTACTTC
once,TRBV7-9,TRBD2,TRBJ2-3,CASSSGLAGPSTDTQYF,TGTGCCAGCAGCTCTGGCTTAGCGGGCCCTAGCACAGATACGCAGTATTTT
NA,TRBV5-6,NA,TRBJ1-1,CASSQGHPTEAFF,TGTGCCAGCAGCCAGGGACATCCCACTGAAGCTTTCTTT
NA,TRBV7-8,NA,TRBJ2-7,CASSLLGSRELYEQYF,TGTGCCAGCAGCTTATTGGGTAGCAGGGAATTATACGAGCAGTACTTC
once,TRBV21-1,NA,TRBJ1-2,CASSILTPWGYTF,TGTGCCAGCAGCATTCTGACACCCTGGGGCTACACCTTC
few,TRBV11-2,NA,TRBJ2-7,CASSRGVLFRGSYEQYF,TGTGCCAGCAGCCGGGGCGTTTTGTTCAGGGGATCCTACGAGCAGTACTTC
NA,TRBV18,TRBD1,TRBJ1-1,CASSPTDRVNTEAFF,TGTGCCAGCTCACCTACGGACAGGGTGAACACTGAAGCTTTCTTT
few,TRBV7-2,NA,TRBJ1-1,CASSSRDTGQLNTEAFF,TGTGCCAGCAGCTCGCGAGACACAGGACAGTTGAACACTGAAGCTTTCTTT
NA,TRBV10-1,NA,TRBJ2-2,CASTPSGKCGELFF,TGCGCCAGCACCCCAAGTGGCAAGTGCGGGGAGCTGTTTTTT
NA,TRBV6-5,TRBD1,TRBJ2-7,CASSPGQGSTKQYF,TGTGCCAGCAGTCCGGGACAGGGATCTACGAAGCAGTACTTC
NA,TRBV28,NA,TRBJ1-6,CASTLPVSRSPLHF,TGTGCCAGCACCTTACCGGTATCACGCTCACCCCTCCACTTT
NA,TRBV19,NA,TRBJ1-6,CASSNPDRRQNSPLHF,TGTGCCAGTAGTAACCCCGACAGGAGGCAGAATTCACCCCTCCACTTT
NA,TRBV27,TRBD1,TRBJ2-4,CASSPTGWGLAKNIQYF,TGTGCCAGCAGCCCGACAGGGTGGGGGTTAGCCAAAAACATTCAGTACTTC
NA,TRBV5-1,TRBD2,TRBJ2-1,CASSLAGLAYNEQFF,TGCGCCAGCAGCTTGGCGGGACTAGCGTACAATGAGCAGTTCTTC
NA,TRBV6-1,TRBD1,TRBJ2-7,CASTPWGTGVYEQYF,TGTGCCAGCACCCCCTGGGGGACAGGGGTCTACGAGCAGTACTTC
NA,TRBV5-1,NA,TRBJ2-2,CASSPRASTTNTGELFF,TGCGCCAGCAGCCCGCGGGCATCGACCACAAACACCGGGGAGCTGTTTTTT
NA,TRBV5-1,NA,TRBJ1-3,CASREQPSSGNTIYF,TGCGCCAGCAGAGAACAGCCGAGCTCTGGAAACACCATATATTTT
NA,TRBV6-5,TRBD2,TRBJ2-3,CASERTGEGLDTQYF,TGTGCCAGCGAAAGAACGGGGGAGGGGTTAGATACGCAGTATTTT
NA,TRBV28,NA,TRBJ2-4,CASSPPLGSAKNIQYF,TGTGCCAGCAGTCCGCCCCTCGGTTCGGCCAAAAACATTCAGTACTTC
NA,TRBV11-1,TRBD2,TRBJ2-1,CASSSTSGAHEQFF,TGTGCCAGCAGCTCCACTAGCGGGGCCCATGAGCAGTTCTTC
NA,TRBV6-5,NA,TRBJ2-1,CASTYRNEQFF,TGTGCCAGCACCTACAGGAATGAGCAGTTCTTC
NA,TRBV27,NA,TRBJ2-5,CASSSPGERETQYF,TGTGCCAGCAGTTCCCCAGGGGAAAGGGAGACCCAGTACTTC
once,TRBV6-5,NA,TRBJ1-4,CASSYSSRGSEKLFF,TGTGCCAGCAGTTACTCGAGCAGGGGAAGTGAAAAACTGTTTTTT
NA,TRBV7-9,TRBD1,TRBJ1-6,CASSGDRDNSPLHF,TGTGCCAGCAGCGGGGACAGGGATAATTCACCCCTCCACTTT
NA,TRBV28,TRBD2,TRBJ2-1,CASSSSWTSGGYNGQFF,TGTGCCAGCAGCTCCAGTTGGACTAGCGGGGGGTACAATGGGCAGTTCTTC
few,TRBV4-1,TRBD1,TRBJ1-2,CASSRRTGEGYGYTF,TGCGCCAGCAGCAGACGGACAGGGGAGGGCTATGGCTACACCTTC
few,TRBV15,NA,TRBJ2-3,CATSREADQSTDTQYF,TGTGCCACCAGCAGAGAGGCGGATCAGAGCACAGATACGCAGTATTTT
NA,TRBV10-3,TRBD2,TRBJ2-4,CAAGLAGGAKNIQYF,TGTGCCGCGGGACTAGCGGGGGGGGCCAAAAACATTCAGTACTTC
NA,TRBV4-1,TRBD1,TRBJ1-1,CASSLGTVLMNTEAFF,TGCGCCAGCAGCCTAGGGACAGTACTCATGAACACTGAAGCTTTCTTT
NA,TRBV7-9,TRBD1,TRBJ1-2,CSSRGGGTAALGYGYTF,TGTTCCAGCAGGGGCGGCGGGACAGCCGCTTTGGGCTATGGCTACACCTTC
NA,TRBV9,NA,TRBJ2-1,CASSVTGGVYNEQFF,TGTGCCAGCAGCGTAACGGGCGGGGTATACAATGAGCAGTTCTTC
NA,TRBV11-2,TRBD2,TRBJ2-3,CASSLDRGLAGREQYF,TGTGCCAGCAGCTTAGATAGGGGTTTAGCGGGACGCGAGCAGTATTTT
few,TRBV19,TRBD1,TRBJ1-5,CASSGQGNSNQPQHF,TGTGCCAGTAGTGGACAGGGGAATAGCAATCAGCCCCAGCATTTT
NA,TRBV28,NA,TRBJ1-5,CASSSVGGAVGNQPQHF,TGTGCCAGCAGTTCAGTTGGGGGGGCAGTTGGCAATCAGCCCCAGCATTTT
few,TRBV6-5,TRBD1,TRBJ1-1,CAIGQGSRRTEAFF,TGTGCCATTGGACAGGGCTCGCGCCGCACTGAAGCTTTCTTT
NA,TRBV30,NA,TRBJ1-6,CASGRGSSPLHF,TGTGCATCTGGGAGAGGGAGTTCACCCCTCCACTTT
NA,TRBV5-8,TRBD2,TRBJ2-1,CASSLEALAGGRGNEQFF,TGTGCCAGCAGCTTGGAGGCGCTAGCGGGGGGCCGGGGGAATGAGCAGTTCTTC
NA,TRBV15,TRBD1,TRBJ1-2,CATSREGLAPGQGLGYTF,TGTGCCACCAGCAGAGAGGGGTTAGCTCCGGGACAGGGTCTTGGCTACACCTTC
once,TRBV4-1,TRBD2,TRBJ2-2,CASSQHSGGARGSGELFF,TGCGCCAGCAGCCAACATAGCGGGGGGGCCAGAGGATCCGGGGAGCTGTTTTTT
few,TRBV6-1,TRBD1,TRBJ2-7,CASSEWGQSYEQYF,TGTGCCAGCAGTGAATGGGGACAGAGCTACGAGCAGTACTTC
once,TRBV9,TRBD2,TRBJ2-1,CASSVGISGLAGGRGSYNEQFF,TGTGCCAGCAGCGTAGGTATCTCGGGGCTAGCGGGGGGCCGAGGCTCCTACAATGAGCAGTTCTTC